The next 29 T cell receptor beta chains were all read from a single sample in a study of blood T cell repertoires in COVID-19. Sequencing was performed with immunoSEQ multiplex PCR; in TCRdb, only in-frame clones are kept and a portion is missing. The table shows hundreds of thousands of clones, with 88% occurring only once. The sequencing sample was made of peripheral blood. These receptor sequences come from a woman in her 70s with COVID-19, enrolled during active disease.

J is TRBJ2-7 and V is TRBV3-1 (or the pseudogene TRBV3-2), with 14 nucleotides matching TRBD2. The CDR3 has 17 residues. Germline CDR1 and CDR2: LGHDT and YNNKEL (reference sequence). With 3 bases clipped from V and 7 bases from J, the junction kept 11 bases outside the gene matches. The CDR3 bases are TGTGCCAGCAGCCATGACCCACCGGGACTAGCGGGAGTTGAGCAGTACTTC. Translated: CASSHDPPGLAGVEQYF.

The chain employs TRBV24-1 and TRBJ2-3, with 8 bases that match TRBD1. In germline, CDR1 is KGHDR, CDR2 SFDVKD. The CDR3 covers 15 residues. V lost 5 bases and J lost 2; bases outside the gene matches: 5. CDR3 DNA sequence: TGTGCCACCAGTGTGGACAGGGCAAACACAGATACGCAGTATTTT. As protein: CATSVDRANTDTQYF.

The gene calls are TRBV3-1 (or the pseudogene TRBV3-2) and TRBJ2-3; D remains unclear. This CDR3 has 15 residues. V was cut by 1 base and J by 0 bases, with 8 bases left in between. Looked up from germline, CDR1 is LGHDT and CDR2 is YNNKEL (reference sequence). CDR3 sequence reads: CASSQAGPSTDTQYF. The CDR3 DNA follows: TGTGCCAGCAGCCAAGCTGGCCCTAGCACAGATACGCAGTATTTT.

The rearrangement links TRBV5-1 to TRBJ2-5, with TRBD2 identical over 7 bases. CDR1 and CDR2 from the germline V gene are SGHRS and YFSETQ. The CDR3 loop spans 14 amino acids. J lost 5 bases, V lost 2 bases, and 6 bases had no gene match. DNA of the CDR3: TGCGCCAGCAGCTTAGCGGGATTGGGGGAGACCCAGTACTTC. Encoded protein: CASSLAGLGETQYF. The complete variable domain, with remaining parts taken from reference TRBV5-1 and TRBJ2-5, reads KAGVTQTPRYLIKTRGQQVTLSCSPISGHRSVSWYQQTPGQGLQFLFEYFSETQRNKGNFPGRFSGRQFSNSRSEMNVSTLELGDSALYLCASSLAGLGETQYFGPGTRLLVL.

Here the CDR3 reads CASSREAGGVYEQYF. CDR3 nucleotides: TGTGCCAGCAGCCGGGAGGCAGGGGGCGTATACGAGCAGTACTTC. This sequence joins TRBV5-4 and TRBJ2-7; the D gene is possibly TRBD1 (8 bases). The CDR3 loop spans 15 amino acids. CDR1 SGHNT and CDR2 YYREEE come from the germline V gene (reference sequence). V lost 4 bases, J lost 4 bases, and 18 bases lay in between.

This rearrangement joins TRBV15 to TRBJ2-1; D is perhaps TRBD2 (6 bases). Deletions cut 5 bases from V and 8 bases from J, with 19 bases between. This CDR3 region has 15 residues. Germline lookup yields CDR1 LNHNV and CDR2 YYDKDF (reference sequence). The CDR3 DNA is TGTGCCACCAGCGGAGCGGGTCGTTCTGTGGATGAGCAGTTCTTC. Its protein is CATSGAGRSVDEQFF. Full variable domain (remainder filled in from reference TRBV15 and TRBJ2-1): DAMVIQNPRYQVTQFGKPVTLSCSQTLNHNVMYWYQQKSSQAPKLLFHYYDKDFNNEADTPDNFQSRRPNTSFCFLDIRSPGLGDTAMYLCATSGAGRSVDEQFFGPGTRLTVL.

The gene calls are TRBV5-1 and TRBJ2-1, with 8 nucleotides matching TRBD2. The CDR3 is made up of 16 amino acids. The V gene's germline CDR1 is SGHRS and CDR2 YFSETQ. Trimming removed 4 bases from V and 6 bases from J; junction bases left unmatched: 12. DNA for the CDR3: TGCGCCAGCAGCAATTCAGCGGGAGCGGGTAGCAATGAGCAGTTCTTC. Its translation: CASSNSAGAGSNEQFF.

The CDR3 DNA follows: TGTGCCAGCAGGTCTAGCGGGGTGGAGGTAGAGACCCAGTACTTC. This encodes CASRSSGVEVETQYF. This chain connects TRBV7-2 to TRBJ2-5, with 9 bases lining up with TRBD2. Unmatched junction bases numbered 9, after V lost 6 bases and J lost 4 bases. Germline CDR1 SGHTA, CDR2 FQGNSA. CDR3 length equals 15 residues.

This sequence joins TRBV9 and TRBJ1-6; 7 nucleotides align to TRBD1. The CDR3 runs 14 residues. Germline CDR1 is SGDLS and CDR2 is YYNGEE. The V segment lost 3 bases and the J segment 6 bases; nucleotides outside the gene matches: 3. This CDR3 is CASSATGINSPLHF. In DNA, the CDR3 is TGTGCCAGCAGCGCGACAGGGATTAATTCACCCCTCCACTTT.

The CDR3 DNA reads as TGCGCCAGCAGCTTGGTGGGGGGAGCCGGGGCCAACGTCCTGACTTTC. Residues: CASSLVGGAGANVLTF. V is TRBV5-1 and J is TRBJ2-6, with TRBD2 as a possible D gene (6 bases). This CDR3 spans 16 amino acids. Germline CDR1 is SGHRS and CDR2 is YFSETQ. V was pared by 0 bases and J by 4 bases, with 11 bases between.

In its sample, this clone was seen a few times. The rearrangement joins TRBV29-1 to TRBJ2-3, with D tentatively TRBD1 (5 bases). CDR1 SQVTM and CDR2 ANQGSEA come from the germline V gene. Trimming took 3 bases from V and 1 from J, leaving 5 bases between them. This CDR3 is built from 12 residues. The CDR3 spells CSVDRGTDTQYF. The CDR3 DNA is TGCAGCGTTGACAGGGGCACAGATACGCAGTATTTT.

The chain has TRBV4-1 and TRBJ2-1; the D gene is possibly TRBD1 (6 bases). The CDR3 extends over 15 amino acids. From germline, CDR1 is MGHRA and CDR2 YSYEKL. Trimming removed 1 base at V and 7 bases at J, with 14 bases between. The CDR3 spells CASSQGQGPRNEQFF. As DNA, the CDR3 is TGCGCCAGCAGCCAAGGGCAGGGGCCGCGGAATGAGCAGTTCTTC.

The chain carries TRBV1 and TRBJ2-1; TRBD1 reflects the table's D call only, with no check against the DNA. TRBV1 constitutes a pseudogene. The CDR3 has 16 amino acids. The chain's CDR3 is CTSSQDLQGPDDEQFF. In DNA, the CDR3 is TGCACCAGCAGCCAAGATCTTCAGGGTCCTGATGATGAGCAGTTCTTC.

The chain couples TRBV11-3 to TRBJ2-2, with D perhaps matching TRBD2 (6 bases). The V gene's germline CDR1 is SGHNT and CDR2 YENEEA. The CDR3 runs to 15 residues. V shed 3 bases and J shed 3 bases, with 11 bases lying between them. CDR3: CASSLFSGDTGELFF. The CDR3 DNA reads as TGTGCCAGCAGCTTGTTTTCGGGAGACACCGGGGAGCTGTTTTTT.

The chain recombines TRBV20-1 with TRBJ2-2; 7 bases agree with TRBD2. V trimming: 3 bases; J trimming: 5 bases; junction bases outside the gene matches: 6. This CDR3 has 14 amino acids. The germline CDR1 and CDR2 sequences are DFQATT and SNEGSKA (reference sequence). CDR3 sequence: CSASGGRGTGELFF. The CDR3 nucleotides read TGCAGTGCTAGTGGCGGGAGAGGTACCGGGGAGCTGTTTTTT.

This chain links TRBV29-1 with TRBJ1-1; a weak D match, TRBD1 (6 bases). Germline-derived CDR1 and CDR2 are SQVTM and ANQGSEA. The V gene lost 4 bases and the J gene lost 0 bases, with 9 bases spanning the gap. The CDR3 totals 13 residues. For the CDR3, the DNA is TGCAGCGTTGTGTGGGACATGAACACTGAAGCTTTCTTT. Translated, it gives CSVVWDMNTEAFF.

This chain links TRBV4-2 with TRBJ1-2, with 9 bases matching TRBD1. Germline CDR1 is LGHNA and CDR2 is YNFKEQ. Unmatched junction bases numbered 7, after V lost 4 bases and J lost 4 bases. This CDR3 has 15 residues. The chain's CDR3 is CASSRRDRAAYGYTF. CDR3 nucleotides: TGTGCCAGCAGCCGGCGGGACAGGGCCGCCTATGGCTACACCTTC.

The chain joins TRBV19 to TRBJ1-3; 9 bases map to TRBD1. Trimming took 5 bases from V and 1 from J; bases not matched to a gene: 6. This CDR3 is built from 16 residues. In germline, CDR1 is LNHDA, CDR2 SQIVND (reference sequence). CDR3 DNA sequence: TGTGCCAGTAGTGTCGACAGGGGGTCATCTGGAAACACCATATATTTT. Translated: CASSVDRGSSGNTIYF.

The J gene is TRBJ2-5, the V gene TRBV5-4; perhaps TRBD2 as D (6 bases). CDR1 is SGHNT and CDR2 is YYREEE in the germline V gene (reference sequence). This CDR3 has 16 residues. V dropped 0 bases and J dropped 1 base, with 13 bases sitting between them. CDR3 DNA: TGTGCCAGCAGCTTGGGTTGGGGGGTGGGCCAAGAGACCCAGTACTTC. Its translation: CASSLGWGVGQETQYF.

The chain uses TRBV24-1 and TRBJ2-3, with a possible D match to TRBD2 (6 bases). Germline CDR1 and CDR2: KGHDR and SFDVKD. Trimming cost V 9 bases and J 1 base, with 16 bases left between them. The CDR3 is made up of 15 amino acids. In DNA form, the CDR3 reads TGTGCCACCGGAACTAGCACTGGGGGCACAGATACGCAGTATTTT. Translating gives CATGTSTGGTDTQYF.

The chain combines TRBV4-1 with TRBJ2-5, with TRBD2 matching 7 bases. The CDR3 consists of 15 residues. V lost 1 base to trimming and J lost 5 bases; unmatched junction nucleotides: 7. The germline V gene has CDR1 MGHRA and CDR2 YSYEKL. In DNA form, the CDR3 reads TGCGCCAGCAGCCAAGGGGCGGGAGTGGAGGAGACCCAGTACTTC. This codes for CASSQGAGVEETQYF.

This clone appeared a few times. V gene TRBV6-1 combines with J gene TRBJ2-1; 7 bases map to TRBD2. The length of the CDR3 is 13 residues. The V and J ends lost 3 bases and 4 bases, in that order; junction bases with no gene match: 0. CDR1 and CDR2 from the germline V gene are MNHNS and SASEGT. DNA for the CDR3: TGTGCCAGCAGTGAGCGGGGGTACAATGAGCAGTTCTTC. Its translation: CASSERGYNEQFF.

The V gene is TRBV11-2, the J gene TRBJ1-2; TRBD1 might be the D (5 bases). The CDR3 has 18 amino acids. Germline V gives CDR1 SGHAT, CDR2 FQNNGV. V was trimmed by 4 bases and J by 0 bases, leaving 21 bases between them. The CDR3 protein is CASSSIRQSPRTNYGYTF. CDR3 nucleotide sequence: TGTGCCAGCAGCTCAATCCGACAGAGTCCCAGAACTAACTATGGCTACACCTTC.

This clone was detected many times. The chain links TRBV6-5 to TRBJ2-7, with 7 bases identical to TRBD2. The CDR3 spans 16 residues. Germline CDR1 MNHEY, CDR2 SVGAGI. J lost 0 bases, V lost 2 bases, and 7 bases had no gene match. The CDR3 spells CASSYGGGVSSYEQYF. The CDR3, as DNA: TGTGCCAGCAGTTACGGGGGGGGAGTCAGCTCCTACGAGCAGTACTTC.

This sequence joins TRBV30 and TRBJ2-3, with 7 bases lining up with TRBD2. This CDR3 is 14 amino acids long. The J segment lost 6 bases and the V segment lost 3 bases, leaving 9 bases of the junction unmatched. The germline V gene encodes CDR1 GTSNPN and CDR2 SVGIG (reference sequence). The CDR3 bases are TGTGCCTGGAGGGACCTAGCGGCGGGGGATACGCAGTATTTT. It codes for CAWRDLAAGDTQYF. Based on the CDR3 plus reference TRBV30 and TRBJ2-3, the full variable domain is SQTIHQWPATLVQPVGSPLSLECTVEGTSNPNLYWYRQAAGRGLQLLFYSVGIGQISSEVPQNLSASRPQDRQFILSSKKLLLSDSGFYLCAWRDLAAGDTQYFGPGTRLTVL.

The V and J genes are TRBV6-5 and TRBJ1-2; D gene unclear. CDR1 is MNHEY, CDR2 SVGAGI, per germline. V was trimmed by 7 bases and J by 4 bases, leaving 16 bases between them. The CDR3 consists of 14 residues. CDR3 coding DNA: TGTGCCAGCATCTTACGGGGAGGTGGCTATGGCTACACCTTC. It encodes CASILRGGGYGYTF.

The V gene is TRBV28, the J gene TRBJ1-1; a possible D gene is TRBD1 (5 bases). The CDR3 spans 13 residues. V lost 5 bases and J lost 1, with 8 bases in between. CDR1 and CDR2 from the germline V gene are MDHEN and SYDVKM. The CDR3 sequence: CASSPTANTEAFF. Written as DNA, the CDR3 is TGTGCCAGCAGTCCGACAGCGAACACTGAAGCTTTCTTT.

This rearrangement joins TRBV19 to TRBJ2-7; 8 positions agree with TRBD2. The ends lost 5 bases at V and 0 bases at J; junction bases unmatched: 6. Germline V lookup: CDR1 LNHDA, CDR2 SQIVND (reference sequence). This CDR3 comprises 15 residues. For the CDR3, the DNA is TGTGCCAGTAGTCAGGCCGGGACTAGCTCCTACGAGCAGTACTTC. Protein product: CASSQAGTSSYEQYF.

The V call is TRBV6-1, the J call TRBJ1-1; D uncertain. Germline V CDR1 and CDR2: MNHNS, SASEGT. The V end was cut by 2 bases, the J end by 6 bases, with 10 bases between. CDR3 length: 13 residues. The CDR3 protein is CASSERRLAEAFF. In nucleotides, the CDR3 is TGTGCCAGCAGTGAACGGCGGTTGGCTGAAGCTTTCTTT.